The clone carrying this T cell receptor (beta chain) showed up many times. The library was built from about 400 ng RNA with molecular barcoded adaptors for alpha/delta and beta/gamma chains. TCRdb re-called the reads through MiXCR, storing one row per CDR3 protein. The table lists some 22,000 distinct CDR3 sequences, roughly an eighth of them singletons. The sample belongs to a study of read filtering for tumor transcriptome and immune sequencing. Study-wide background: DNase treatment preceded whole-transcriptome library preparation.

The CDR3 is 14 residues long. Germline V lookup: CDR1 LNHDA, CDR2 SQIVND (reference sequence). J was trimmed by 5 bases and V by 6 bases; bases with no gene match: 10. This TCR derives from a donor aged 40 or older with multiple myeloma. The sequenced material came from a population of CD138-negative cells sorted from bone marrow. V gene TRBV19 combines with J gene TRBJ2-7, with 7 nucleotides matching TRBD1. This CDR3 is CASSTFDRVNEQYF. DNA for the CDR3: TGTGCCAGTAGCACCTTCGACAGGGTGAACGAGCAGTACTTC.